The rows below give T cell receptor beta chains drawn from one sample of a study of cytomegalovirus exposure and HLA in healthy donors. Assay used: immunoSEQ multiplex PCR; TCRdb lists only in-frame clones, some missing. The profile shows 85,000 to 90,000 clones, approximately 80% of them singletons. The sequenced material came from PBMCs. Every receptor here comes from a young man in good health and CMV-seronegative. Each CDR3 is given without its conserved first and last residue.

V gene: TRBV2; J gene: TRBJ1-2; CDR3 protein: ASSEGGRVGYT
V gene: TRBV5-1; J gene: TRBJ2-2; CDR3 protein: ASSPSDRDTGELF
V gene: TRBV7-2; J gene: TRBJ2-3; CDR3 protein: ASSPTGTGSRDTQY
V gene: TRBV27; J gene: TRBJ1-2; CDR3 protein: ASSLRGGSGGGYT
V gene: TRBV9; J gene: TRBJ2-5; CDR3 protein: ASSAGLAGANQETQY
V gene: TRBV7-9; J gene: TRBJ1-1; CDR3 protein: ASSSPRTGATEAF
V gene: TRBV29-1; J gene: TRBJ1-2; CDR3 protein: SVPSWEGPKGGYT
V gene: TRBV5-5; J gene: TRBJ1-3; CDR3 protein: ASSLVPGNPGNTIY
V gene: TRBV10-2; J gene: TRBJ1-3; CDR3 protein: ASSAAQLIGNTIY
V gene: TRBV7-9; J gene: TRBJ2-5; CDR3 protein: ASSFLGGVPETQY
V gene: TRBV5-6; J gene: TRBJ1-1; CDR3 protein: ASSLFDRDNTEAF
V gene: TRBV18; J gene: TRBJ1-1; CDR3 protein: ASSPRSEMNTEAF
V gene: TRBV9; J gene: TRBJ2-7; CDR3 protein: ASSPSDLEQY
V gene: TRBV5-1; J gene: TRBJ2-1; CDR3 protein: ASSLAGTGHNEQF
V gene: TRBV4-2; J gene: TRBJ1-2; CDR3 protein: ASSQQGQGYT
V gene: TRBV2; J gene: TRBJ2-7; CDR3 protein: ASSPGRGQREQY
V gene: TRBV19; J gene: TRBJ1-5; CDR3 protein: ASSIDPAGQPQH
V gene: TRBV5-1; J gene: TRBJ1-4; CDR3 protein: ASSSQGEGGEKLF
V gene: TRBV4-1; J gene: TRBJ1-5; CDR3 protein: ASSQKGGEGYSNQPQH
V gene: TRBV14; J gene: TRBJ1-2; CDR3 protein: ASSQEEGYGYT
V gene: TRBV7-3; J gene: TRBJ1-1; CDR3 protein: ASSFQGNTEAF
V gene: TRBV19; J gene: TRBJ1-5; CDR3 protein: ASSILAPGVEPQH
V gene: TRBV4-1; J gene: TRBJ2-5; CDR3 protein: ASSQFGTGGRSETQY
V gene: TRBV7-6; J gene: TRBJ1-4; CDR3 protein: ASSLRGSREKLF
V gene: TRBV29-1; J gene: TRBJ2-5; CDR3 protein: SAKPWGLGSETQY
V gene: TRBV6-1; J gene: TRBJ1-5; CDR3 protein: ASSLTGSNQPRH
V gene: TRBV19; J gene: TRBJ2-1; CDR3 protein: ASSITGGPYNEQF
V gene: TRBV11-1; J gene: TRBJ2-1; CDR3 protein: ASSLVPAGSYNEQF
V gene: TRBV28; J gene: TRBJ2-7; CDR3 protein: ASSGAGAGTGVYEQY
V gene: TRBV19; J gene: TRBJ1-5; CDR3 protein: ASSTREYPQH
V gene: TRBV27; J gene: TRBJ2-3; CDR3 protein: ASSLPQGTQY
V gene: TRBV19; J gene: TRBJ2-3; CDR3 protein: ASSTGGTDTQY
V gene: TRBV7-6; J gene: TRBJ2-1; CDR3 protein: ASSLGGITGGGTYNEQF